These 14 T cell receptor beta chains came from one sample sequenced in a study of CD8 T cells in Susac syndrome. cDNA came from about 0.5 to 1 ug RNA primed by random hexamers. Each CDR3 protein is one row after TCRdb ran MiXCR on the immunoSEQ multiplex PCR reads. The repertoire holds roughly 200,000 distinct CDR3 sequences, less than 95% seen once, with more than 0.1% in the top ten. The sequenced sample consisted of CD4+ T cells from PBMCs. Receptor source: a human donor in good health.

This sequence joins TRBV29-1 and TRBJ2-3; 11 bases are a match to TRBD2. This CDR3 comprises 14 residues. The V segment lost 7 bases and the J segment 6 bases; nucleotides outside the gene matches: 9. Per germline, CDR1 SQVTM and CDR2 ANQGSEA. The CDR3: CSALASGGRDTQYF. The CDR3, as DNA: TGCAGCGCGCTCGCTAGCGGGGGGCGGGATACGCAGTATTTT.

The V call is TRBV9, the J call TRBJ2-3, with 9 bases that match TRBD2. CDR1 is SGDLS, CDR2 YYNGEE, per germline. The junction had 7 bases not matched to a gene; V was cut back by 0 bases and J by 5 bases. This CDR3 spans 16 amino acids. CDR3 in amino acids: CASSVVSGSAGDTQYF. As DNA, the CDR3 is TGTGCCAGCAGCGTAGTTAGCGGGAGTGCGGGAGATACGCAGTATTTT.

The sample holds a few counts of this clonotype. The chain links TRBV12-3 or TRBV12-4 to TRBJ2-2; D not certain. CDR3 length equals 13 residues. The V end was cut by 5 bases, the J end by 2 bases, with 6 bases between. CDR3 amino acids: CASSQRNTGELFF. The CDR3 nucleotides read TGTGCCAGCAGTCAACGCAACACCGGGGAGCTGTTTTTT.

The chain joins TRBV3-1 to TRBJ1-5; D may be TRBD1 (5 bases). Trimming stripped 4 bases from V and 6 bases from J, with 10 bases between. The CDR3 length is 13 residues. CDR1 is LGHDT and CDR2 is YNNKEL in the germline V gene (reference sequence). The CDR3 sequence is CASSLRGGQPQHF. CDR3 bases: TGTGCCAGCAGCCTTCGGGGGGGTCAGCCCCAGCATTTT.

This clonotype appeared once. The rearrangement joins TRBV5-4 to TRBJ2-2; TRBD2 aligns across 12 bases. Trimming cost V 4 bases and J 6 bases; bases outside gene matches: 10. Germline V gene lookup returns CDR1 SGHNT and CDR2 YYREEE (reference sequence). The CDR3 is 17 residues long. CDR3: CASSALTSGRMAGELFF. CDR3 nucleotides: TGTGCCAGCAGCGCCCTGACTAGCGGGAGAATGGCCGGGGAGCTGTTTTTT.

The chain carries TRBV19 and TRBJ2-3; the D is unclear. Trimming removed 6 bases from V and 2 bases from J, with 21 bases in between. The germline V gene encodes CDR1 LNHDA and CDR2 SQIVND (reference sequence). The CDR3 has 17 residues. CDR3 region: CASSTPRTGLTTDTQYF. In nucleotides, the CDR3 is TGTGCCAGTAGCACCCCAAGGACCGGGTTAACCACAGATACGCAGTATTTT.

The DNA for the CDR3 is TGCAGTGCTAATAACCTAGCGGGGGGGGTCCAAGAGACCCAGTACTTC. It translates to CSANNLAGGVQETQYF. The chain recombines TRBV20-1 with TRBJ2-5, with 12 bases aligning to TRBD2. Trimming removed 4 bases from V and 1 base from J; junction bases left unmatched: 7. Germline V gene sequence: CDR1 DFQATT, CDR2 SNEGSKA (reference sequence). The CDR3 extends over 16 amino acids.

The rearrangement joins TRBV27 to TRBJ2-7; TRBD2 agrees at 13 bases. Germline values: CDR1 MNHEY, CDR2 SMNVEV (reference sequence). J was trimmed by 3 bases and V by 6 bases; bases with no gene match: 5. The CDR3 is 15 residues long. The CDR3 DNA is TGTGCCAGCAGACCCGGGACTAGCGGGATCTACGAGCAGTACTTC. Translated: CASRPGTSGIYEQYF.

The table lists this clonotype with a count of one. This chain uses TRBV11-3 with TRBJ2-2, with D possibly matching TRBD1 (6 bases). V gave up 5 bases and J gave up 8 bases, with 12 bases separating them. Germline CDR1 and CDR2: SGHNT and YENEEA. The CDR3 is 13 amino acids. The CDR3 region has the DNA TGTGCCAGCAGCGGCACACAGGGTGGGGAGCTGTTTTTT. This codes for CASSGTQGGELFF.

CDR3 amino acids: CASLNSTRGYTF. The CDR3 bases are TGTGCCAGCCTAAACAGTACGCGTGGCTACACCTTC. The chain has TRBV28 and TRBJ1-2; D remains unclear. This CDR3 has 12 residues. V gave up 8 bases and J gave up 7 bases, with 14 bases separating them. In germline, CDR1 is MDHEN, CDR2 SYDVKM.

The J gene is TRBJ1-3, the V gene TRBV29-1, with D uncertain. V was cut by 6 bases and J by 0 bases, with 12 bases left in between. CDR3 size: 14 residues. Looked up from germline, CDR1 is SQVTM and CDR2 is ANQGSEA. As DNA, the CDR3 is TGCAGCGTGTTGACGGTTCTCTCTGGAAACACCATATATTTT. Protein: CSVLTVLSGNTIYF.

The chain carries TRBV5-1 and TRBJ2-1, with a weak D call TRBD2 (6 bases). Looked up from germline, CDR1 is SGHRS and CDR2 is YFSETQ. Trimming left V 4 bases short and J 10 bases short, with 12 bases between. This CDR3 contains 12 residues. CDR3 coding DNA: TGCGCCAGCAGCGGTGAGCGGGCAGAGCAGTTCTTC. Its protein is CASSGERAEQFF.

The rearrangement uses TRBV29-1 and TRBJ2-1; tentatively, D is TRBD2 (6 bases). Looked up from germline, CDR1 is SQVTM and CDR2 is ANQGSEA. The CDR3 is 13 residues long. Between the trimmed V and J ends, which lost 4 bases and 7 bases, there was a span of 14 bases. CDR3: CSVVRTIQNEQFF. The CDR3 nucleotides are TGCAGCGTTGTAAGGACTATTCAAAATGAGCAGTTCTTC.

The chain joins TRBV24-1 to TRBJ2-2; D assignment may be TRBD1 or TRBD2 (5 bases each). V was shortened by 10 bases and J by 2 bases, with 16 bases between the two germline ends. CDR3 length equals 15 residues. Germline V gene data show CDR1 as KGHDR and CDR2 as SFDVKD. CDR3: CATGARTYNTGELFF. The CDR3 DNA reads TGTGCCACAGGGGCCCGGACTTACAACACCGGGGAGCTGTTTTTT.